This T cell receptor beta chain was retrieved from a study of T cell responses to AZD1222 COVID-19 vaccine. Study summary: Second doses at about 4 or about 12 weeks were pooled. Study results and limitations: The sample set comprised mostly white British donors with more females, and clonal diversity was possibly underestimated. Spike regions recognized by vaccine-associated CD4 TCRs spanned the protein, led by 160-218 and 743-854.

The CDR3 covers 15 residues. V was trimmed by 3 bases and J by 2 bases, leaving 12 bases between them. CDR1 is SGHTA and CDR2 is FQGTGA in the germline V gene. Comments on this clone: Its antigen is as yet unknown.

Assay: immunoSEQ multiplex PCR; the TCRdb copy retains only in-frame clones and omits some. The sample holds roughly 120,000 clones, around 89% seen once. The chain is built from TRBV7-3 and TRBJ2-3; D ambiguous. This receptor was obtained from an adult in good health. Sequencing was performed on peripheral blood, taken on day 0 of AZD1222 vaccination. CDR3 sequence (DNA): TGTGCCAGCAGCTTCACCGCGGCGATCACAGATACGCAGTATTTT. It codes for CASSFTAAITDTQYF.